The rows below give T cell receptor beta chains drawn from one sample of a study of T cells after yellow fever vaccination. TCRdb processed the 5' RACE reads anew with MiXCR; each CDR3 protein has one entry. The sample shows over 150,000 distinct CDR3 sequences, roughly 6.2% of them seen only once. The input for sequencing was CD4+ T cells sorted from PBMCs, taken on the day of the first yellow fever vaccination. The receptors come from a man younger than 35 who received the YFV17D yellow fever vaccine. CDR3s include the opening cysteine and the closing phenylalanine or tryptophan. The order of the fields is J gene, D gene, clone size, V gene, CDR3 length, CDR3 protein, CDR3 DNA. The D gene is left open where the match is weak. Not every row has a clone size; where given, it reads once, few, many or a size class.

TRBJ1-1	.	many	TRBV6-1	12	CASSEAGTEAFF	TGTGCCAGCAGCGAGGCCGGGACTGAAGCTTTCTTT
TRBJ2-1	.	many	TRBV12-3/TRBV12-4	12	CASSPGPTEQFF	TGTGCCAGCAGTCCGGGACCTACTGAGCAGTTCTTC
TRBJ1-1	.	.	TRBV4-3	17	CASSRLKPGARNTEAFF	TGCGCCAGCAGCCGACTAAAACCGGGAGCCCGGAACACTGAAGCTTTCTTT
TRBJ1-6	TRBD1	few	TRBV12-3/TRBV12-4	16	CASSLRGRSYNSPLHF	TGTGCCAGCAGTTTAAGGGGGCGCTCCTATAATTCACCCCTCCACTTT
TRBJ2-1	.	.	TRBV7-9	16	CASSLSGVAGGNEQFF	TGTGCCAGCAGCTTATCCGGCGTAGCCGGAGGCAATGAGCAGTTCTTC
TRBJ2-5	.	many	TRBV9	13	CASSERVQETQYF	TGTGCCAGCAGCGAGAGGGTCCAAGAGACCCAGTACTTC
TRBJ2-1	.	few	TRBV12-3/TRBV12-4	16	CASSLVGSSSYNEQFF	TGTGCCAGCAGTTTGGTAGGGTCGAGCTCCTACAATGAGCAGTTCTTC
TRBJ1-1	.	few	TRBV20-1	17	CSARSSFPTAGVAEAFF	TGCAGTGCTAGATCCTCCTTCCCGACAGCAGGCGTAGCTGAAGCTTTCTTT
TRBJ1-1	.	many	TRBV18	16	CASSLNFRGMNTEAFF	TGTGCCAGCTCCCTTAATTTCCGGGGCATGAACACTGAAGCTTTCTTT
TRBJ2-5	TRBD2	many	TRBV2	15	CASSFTSGGQETQYF	TGTGCCAGCAGTTTCACCAGCGGGGGACAAGAGACCCAGTACTTC
TRBJ2-5	.	.	TRBV7-2	14	CASSPGGAGETQYF	TGTGCCAGCAGCCCAGGGGGGGCAGGGGAGACCCAGTACTTC
TRBJ2-7	.	many	TRBV6-6	11	CASGVTYEQYF	TGTGCCAGTGGAGTGACATACGAGCAGTACTTC
TRBJ1-5	.	many	TRBV6-5	16	CASRPSQYYSNQPQHF	TGTGCCAGCAGACCATCACAATACTATAGCAATCAGCCCCAGCATTTT
TRBJ1-5	.	many	TRBV6-6	13	CASSYGLDQPQHF	TGTGCCAGCAGTTACGGGCTGGATCAGCCCCAGCATTTT
TRBJ1-5	TRBD1	few	TRBV20-1	14	CSAKVTGAAQPQHF	TGCAGTGCTAAGGTGACAGGGGCAGCTCAGCCCCAGCATTTT
TRBJ2-1	TRBD2	few	TRBV11-1	15	CASSLGTSGENEQFF	TGTGCCAGCAGCCTAGGGACTAGCGGGGAAAATGAGCAGTTCTTC
TRBJ2-3	.	many	TRBV5-1	14	CASSSRDSTDTQYF	TGCGCCAGCAGCAGCCGGGACAGCACAGATACGCAGTATTTT
TRBJ2-1	TRBD2	many	TRBV3-1	15	CASSQERGVYNEQFF	TGTGCCAGCAGCCAAGAGCGGGGGGTCTACAATGAGCAGTTCTTC
TRBJ1-4	.	.	TRBV20-1	14	CSASPGADNEKLFF	TGCAGTGCTTCTCCGGGGGCAGATAATGAAAAACTGTTTTTT
TRBJ2-1	.	many	TRBV7-2	16	CASSLSQGFSYNEQFF	TGTGCCAGCAGCTTATCACAGGGTTTCTCCTACAATGAGCAGTTCTTC
TRBJ1-5	TRBD1	few	TRBV20-1	18	CSAARDRTSTNSNQPQHF	TGCAGTGCGGCCAGGGACAGGACCTCGACTAATAGCAATCAGCCCCAGCATTTT
TRBJ2-7	.	.	TRBV10-3	11	CAISVGPEQYF	TGTGCCATCAGTGTAGGGCCCGAGCAGTACTTC
TRBJ2-4	.	.	TRBV20-1	14	CSARDGRHGYIQYF	TGCAGTGCTAGAGATGGTAGACACGGGTACATTCAGTACTTC
TRBJ2-1	TRBD2	many	TRBV5-1	14	CASSFAGGGDEQFF	TGCGCCAGCAGCTTTGCGGGGGGTGGAGATGAGCAGTTCTTC
TRBJ2-3	.	few	TRBV11-2	15	CASSYPRTATDTQYF	TGTGCCAGCAGCTACCCGAGGACGGCGACAGATACGCAGTATTTT
TRBJ1-1	TRBD1	many	TRBV25-1	15	CASSGWTGADTEAFF	TGTGCCAGCAGTGGATGGACAGGGGCGGACACTGAAGCTTTCTTT
TRBJ1-2	.	few	TRBV9	13	CASSSPGTYGYTF	TGTGCCAGCAGCTCCCCCGGCACCTATGGCTACACCTTC
TRBJ2-1	.	.	TRBV5-1	15	CASSLGRARYGEQFF	TGCGCCAGCAGCTTGGGCCGGGCCAGGTACGGTGAGCAGTTCTTC
TRBJ2-6	.	.	TRBV10-3	17	CAITPGRRYSGANVLTF	TGTGCCATCACCCCAGGCCGACGTTACTCTGGGGCCAACGTCCTGACTTTC
TRBJ2-5	.	.	TRBV7-3	13	CASSPARSETQYF	TGTGCCAGCAGCCCGGCTCGGTCGGAGACCCAGTACTTC
TRBJ1-6	.	many	TRBV6-5	15	CASSPRGSYNSPLHF	TGTGCCAGCAGTCCCCGGGGCTCCTATAATTCACCCCTCCACTTT
TRBJ2-5	.	many	TRBV29-1	14	CSVGEQNTQETQYF	TGCAGCGTTGGGGAACAGAATACGCAAGAGACCCAGTACTTC
TRBJ2-7	.	many	TRBV7-2	14	CASSLYGRGNEQYF	TGTGCCAGCAGCTTATATGGCAGGGGAAACGAGCAGTACTTC
TRBJ2-3	.	many	TRBV10-3	16	CAISAAGSPTADTQYF	TGTGCCATCAGTGCGGCGGGGAGCCCAACCGCGGATACGCAGTATTTT
TRBJ2-1	.	.	TRBV19	20	CASSMNSLSQLAWYQGEQFF	TGTGCCAGTAGTATGAATTCCCTCAGCCAACTAGCCTGGTATCAAGGTGAGCAGTTCTTC
TRBJ2-1	.	many	TRBV7-9	14	CASSLAVGAGEQFF	TGTGCCAGCAGCTTAGCTGTGGGGGCGGGTGAGCAGTTCTTC
TRBJ2-1	.	many	TRBV5-1	15	CASSLTDLSYNEQFF	TGCGCCAGCAGCTTGACAGACCTCTCCTACAATGAGCAGTTCTTC
TRBJ1-1	.	few	TRBV5-1	14	CASSLGAMNTEAFF	TGCGCCAGCAGCTTGGGTGCTATGAACACTGAAGCTTTCTTT
TRBJ1-5	.	few	TRBV6-5	13	CASSLTGFPPQHF	TGTGCCAGCAGTCTCACAGGGTTTCCGCCCCAGCATTTT
TRBJ1-5	.	many	TRBV6-5	14	CASSSRRSNQPQHF	TGTGCCAGCAGTTCGAGAAGGAGCAATCAGCCCCAGCATTTT
TRBJ2-1	.	few	TRBV24-1	16	CATSDTKRTWYNEQFF	TGTGCCACCAGTGACACTAAAAGGACCTGGTACAATGAGCAGTTCTTC
TRBJ1-6	.	few	TRBV28	13	CASSPMSNSPLHF	TGTGCCAGCAGTCCCATGTCCAATTCCCCCCTCCACTTT
TRBJ2-3	.	many	TRBV18	14	CASSPPAGTDTQYF	TGTGCCAGCTCACCACCGGCAGGGACAGATACGCAGTATTTT
TRBJ1-5	.	many	TRBV4-1	18	CASSQGRAKIGGNQPQHF	TGCGCCAGCAGCCAAGGGAGGGCCAAAATCGGTGGGAATCAGCCCCAGCATTTT
TRBJ2-3	TRBD1	few	TRBV7-9	16	CASSNPGQGGSDTQYF	TGTGCCAGCAGCAACCCGGGACAGGGAGGTTCAGATACGCAGTATTTT
TRBJ1-6	TRBD1	few	TRBV4-3	16	CASSQDLGDRDTPLHF	TGCGCCAGCAGCCAAGATTTGGGGGACAGAGATACACCCCTCCACTTT
TRBJ2-3	.	few	TRBV7-6	16	CASSPRTVRSTDTQYF	TGTGCCAGCAGCCCCAGAACCGTAAGGAGCACAGATACGCAGTATTTT
TRBJ1-2	.	many	TRBV6-2/TRBV6-3	15	CASSYSTSAWSGYTF	TGTGCCAGCAGTTACTCGACTTCTGCATGGAGTGGCTACACCTTC
TRBJ1-1	.	few	TRBV27	13	CASSFTGSTWAFF	TGTGCCAGCAGTTTTACGGGTTCTACGTGGGCTTTCTTT
TRBJ1-2	TRBD1	many	TRBV6-5	14	CASSYQRQGIVYTF	TGTGCCAGCAGTTACCAACGACAGGGGATAGTCTACACCTTC
TRBJ2-7	.	many	TRBV9	15	CASSVRSGLFYEQYF	TGTGCCAGCAGCGTGCGATCGGGACTCTTCTACGAGCAGTACTTC
TRBJ1-1	.	many	TRBV20-1	14	CSTGPPGWDTEAFF	TGCAGTACGGGGCCCCCAGGGTGGGACACTGAAGCTTTCTTT
TRBJ2-5	.	many	TRBV3-1	15	CASSQDRAGAETQYF	TGTGCCAGCAGCCAAGATAGGGCAGGGGCAGAGACCCAGTACTTC